The 4 T cell receptor beta chains below were found in one sample sequenced in a study of T cells in narcolepsy. Repertoires were generated with immunoSEQ multiplex PCR, while TCRdb's copy carries only in-frame clones and drops some. The sample holds around 30,000 clones; around 86% are singletons and the top ten take around 3%. The sequenced sample was CD45RA- memory CD4+ T cells from PBMCs. The receptor source for this set is a human donor with narcolepsy.

The rearrangement links TRBV7-9 to TRBJ2-5; 10 bases map to TRBD1. This CDR3 contains 17 residues. Germline V lookup: CDR1 SEHNR, CDR2 FQNEAQ (reference sequence). The V gene end was trimmed by 5 bases and the J gene end by 1 base; junction bases not matched to a gene: 10. For the CDR3, the DNA is TGTGCCAGCAGCCCGGGACAGGGGAGTCCCCTCCAAGAGACCCAGTACTTC. Its protein is CASSPGQGSPLQETQYF.

The V and J genes are TRBV7-2 and TRBJ1-4, with D unclear. CDR3 length: 12 amino acids. Germline lookup yields CDR1 SGHTA and CDR2 FQGNSA. The V gene lost 1 base and the J gene lost 8 bases, with 5 bases spanning the gap. CDR3 sequence reads: CASSLVREKLFF. The CDR3 nucleotides read TGTGCCAGCAGCTTAGTACGCGAAAAACTGTTTTTT.

This chain uses TRBV5-1 with TRBJ2-1; 10 positions agree with TRBD2. Unmatched junction bases numbered 7, after V lost 4 bases and J lost 6 bases. Per the germline V gene, CDR1 is SGHRS and CDR2 is YFSETQ. CDR3 length: 15 amino acids. The CDR3 nucleotides read TGCGCCAGCAGCAGGGGGACTAGCGACCTCAATGAGCAGTTCTTC. Translation gives CASSRGTSDLNEQFF.

The chain employs TRBV29-1 and TRBJ1-1; D is possibly TRBD1 (6 bases). The CDR3 is made up of 12 amino acids. Per germline, CDR1 SQVTM and CDR2 ANQGSEA. V lost 8 bases and J lost 4, with 14 bases in between. The CDR3 sequence is CSMGHRGTEAFF. In nucleotides, the CDR3 is TGCAGCATGGGACACCGCGGCACTGAAGCTTTCTTT.